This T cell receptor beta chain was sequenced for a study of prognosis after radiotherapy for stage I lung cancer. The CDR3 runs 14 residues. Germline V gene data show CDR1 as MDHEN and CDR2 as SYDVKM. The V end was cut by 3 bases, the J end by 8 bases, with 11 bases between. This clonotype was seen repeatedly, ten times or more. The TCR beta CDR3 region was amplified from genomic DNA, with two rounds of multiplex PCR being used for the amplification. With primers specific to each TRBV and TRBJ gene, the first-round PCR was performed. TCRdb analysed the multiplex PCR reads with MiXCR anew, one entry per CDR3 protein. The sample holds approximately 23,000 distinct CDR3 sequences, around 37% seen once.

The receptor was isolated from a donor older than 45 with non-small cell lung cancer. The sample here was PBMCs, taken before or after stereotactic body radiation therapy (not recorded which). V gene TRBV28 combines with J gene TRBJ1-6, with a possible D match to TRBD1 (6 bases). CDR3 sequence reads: CASSLWGTYSPLHF. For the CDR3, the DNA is TGTGCCAGCAGTTTGTGGGGGACATATTCACCCCTCCACTTT.